The 6 T cell receptor beta chains in this list originate from one sample, sequenced in a study of blood T cells in healthy people across ages. For the second PCR, which ran for about 7 to 11 cycles, a sample-barcoded 5' primer and a J-beta primer mix were used. Via MiXCR, TCRdb re-called the 5' RACE reads, giving one row per CDR3 protein. The sample contains about a million distinct CDR3 sequences, about 44% of which appear only once. The sequenced sample was blood. These receptors all come from a man aged 25 to 40 in good health.

Notes on this clonotype: Relative to the germline gene, one junction end is altered; a read error may explain this. In nucleotides, the CDR3 is TGTGCCACCAGCAGAGAGGGACTAGGCTACGATGAGCAGTTCTTC. Translated: CATSREGLGYDEQFF. The rearrangement uses TRBV15 and TRBJ2-1; 8 positions match TRBD2. CDR3 length equals 15 residues. Germline CDR1 and CDR2: LNHNV and YYDKDF (reference sequence).

This clonotype was seen a handful of times. The chain combines TRBV5-6 with TRBJ2-3; 14 bases align to TRBD2. V lost 3 bases to trimming and J lost 4 bases; unmatched junction nucleotides: 4. Germline CDR1 SGHDT, CDR2 YYEEEE. CDR3 length: 16 amino acids. As DNA, the CDR3 is TGTGCCAGCAGCTCGACTAGCGGGGGGGTAGCAGATACGCAGTATTTT. Its translation: CASSSTSGGVADTQYF.

This clonotype was seen once. The junction departs from the called germline gene at one end, perhaps through a read error. J is TRBJ2-3 and V is TRBV7-2; D tentatively fits TRBD1 or TRBD2 (6 bases each). CDR1 and CDR2 from the germline V gene are SGHTA and FQGNSA. There are 17 residues in the CDR3. This chain's CDR3 is CASNLARAGGATDTQYF. The CDR3 DNA sequence: TGTGCCAGCAACTTAGCTCGGGCCGGGGGCGCCACAGATACGCAGTATTTT.

This clonotype was observed a few times. This chain uses TRBV28 with TRBJ1-2, with a weak D call TRBD1 (5 bases). The CDR3 has 11 residues. Trimming left V 6 bases short and J 5 bases short, with 7 bases between. CDR1 and CDR2 (germline): MDHEN, SYDVKM. As DNA, the CDR3 is TGTGCCAGCAGGCCAGGGTATGGCTACACCTTC. It yields the protein CASRPGYGYTF.

The chain couples TRBV11-2 to TRBJ2-7; D tentatively fits TRBD1 or TRBD2 (6 bases each). This CDR3 spans 15 amino acids. Germline assignment: CDR1 SGHAT and CDR2 FQNNGV. Trimming took 2 bases from V and 5 from J, leaving 16 bases between them. The CDR3 DNA reads as TGTGCCAGCAGCTTAACTGCTCGGGGGCCCCACGAGCAGTACTTC. Its protein product is CASSLTARGPHEQYF.

The rearrangement links TRBV4-3 to TRBJ2-5; 7 nucleotides match TRBD2. This CDR3 has 16 residues. Looked up from germline, CDR1 is LGHNA and CDR2 is YSLEER. J lost 11 bases, V lost 0 bases, and 15 bases had no gene match. DNA for the CDR3: TGCGCCAGCAGCCAAGATCTAGGACTAGGCCCCAATGAGCAGTACTTC. Translation: CASSQDLGLGPNEQYF.